Given below is one T cell receptor (beta chain) in context. Its cognate antigen has yet to be identified. No much larger clonotype is one base removed from it; base qualities were not supplied. The sample belongs to a study of vaccination effects on CD4 cells after COVID-19 (dated by TCRdb to the early 2020s). General notes on the study: Two doses of either the BNT162b2 or the mRNA-1273 mRNA SARS-CoV-2 vaccine were administered to participants. Altogether, 10 COVID-19 convalescent patients and several SARS-CoV-2-naive healthy vaccine recipients made up the full study. SARS-CoV-2 spike-specific CD4+ TCR repertoires from before and after mRNA vaccination were compared in COVID-19 convalescent patients and in infection-naive vaccine recipients. Cultures from other donors in the study were sequenced with the Oncomine TCR Beta short-read assay on an Illumina iSeq 100. Study-level results and caveats: Clones induced by infection and clones induced by vaccination both contracted markedly at late timepoints after vaccination, which fits with T cell responses waning over time. Only a small number of convalescent patients were included, and no early post-infection timepoints were available, which limited the study. In healthy vaccine recipients, vaccine-induced clones were almost all SARS-CoV-2 mono-reactive, with only 1 of 255 being cross-reactive with common cold coronaviruses.

In the ViraFEST assay, PBMC were stimulated with viral peptide pools, and TCR sequencing was then used to find antigen-specific CD4+ T cell clonotypes based on their expansion. After more than nine days of culture, CD4+ T cells were isolated with the EasySep CD4+ T cell isolation kit. Negative nucleocapsid antibody results before and after vaccination confirmed that the healthy vaccine recipients had no prior SARS-CoV-2 infection. Some 2 million PBMC per well were cultured with approximately 10 ug/ml peptides in IMDM containing approximately 4.7% human AB serum, around 10 IU/ml IL-2 and gentamicin. Half of the culture medium was replaced with fresh IL-2-containing medium on days 3 and 7. Each peptide stimulation condition was cultured in triplicate wells unless otherwise noted. PBMC were separated from whole blood using Ficoll-Paque Plus gradient centrifugation and were then either cryopreserved at -140C or used fresh. Overlapping peptide pools spanned the spike proteins of SARS-CoV-2 and the common cold coronaviruses HCoV-NL63, HCoV-OC43 and HCoV-229E. The QIAamp micro DNA kit was used to extract genomic DNA from the cultured CD4+ T cells.

The junction shows trimming of 2 bases on V and 0 bases on J, plus 5 bases between the germline ends. The CDR3 starts with the cysteine, ends with the phenylalanine, and has 13 residues. The kept DNA is CDR3 alone, 39 bases in frame from the first base. Looking up the germline V gene yields CDR1 SGHRS and CDR2 YFSETQ. Libraries were prepared through the immunoSEQ multiplex PCR assay. DNA from the cultured and isolated CD4+ T cells underwent TCR beta CDR3 sequencing. From the authors' description of their analysis: Non-productive TCR sequences were discarded, and reads were trimmed to the CDR3 region, with only CDR3s of 7 or more amino acids retained. Antigen-specific clonotypes were identified using the MANAFEST web app by comparison of expansion in peptide wells against reference cultures. To count as positive, a clone had to show expansion at FDR<0.05 compared with the reference and with all other wells, an odds ratio above 5, and a frequency above 0.1% in two replicate wells. Clonotypes significantly expanded in SARS-CoV-2 spike wells and in at least one common cold coronavirus spike condition were defined as cross-reactive. CDR3 similarity was assessed by Levenshtein distance with the stringdist R package, and unrooted trees were built with ape in R 3.6.1. What TCRdb holds here is the immuneACCESS table cut down to in-frame rearrangements. Part of the clones is not present; checked against another copy, under half of the missing clones reflect an unresolved V gene, and the others are unexplained. Clone size and V and J calls were adopted from that table, with D and trimming inferred from the DNA. This sample lists tens of thousands of clones; roughly 80% were detected once. The ten top clones hold around 3.8% of the sample.

This TCR was recovered from a human donor who received a COVID-19 vaccine. The specimen comprised CD4+ T cells from PBMCs cultured with HCoV-OC43 spike peptides, sampled before COVID-19 vaccination. According to the study, the label for this sample's cell subset or site signals: HCoV-OC43 spike overlapping peptide pool stimulation. Here the chain combines TRBV5-1 and TRBJ1-1, with no reliable assignment of the D segment. The nucleotide sequence is given as TGCGCCAGCAGCTTCCGATTGAACACTGAAGCTTTCTTT. Translated, this gives CASSFRLNTEAFF.